The entry below gives a single TCR beta chain sequence along with its context. No antigen is known for it. This sample was included in a study of cytomegalovirus exposure and HLA in healthy donors. This CDR3 spans 15 amino acids. From germline, CDR1 is MNHNY and CDR2 SVGAGI (reference sequence). Trimming stripped 3 bases from V and 1 base from J, with 9 bases between. Regarding the study as a whole: Per published accounts, TCR beta sequences correctly predicted the HLA-A and HLA-B alleles of most subjects.

The study ran its PCR with 60 Vbeta and 13 Jbeta primers. Sequencing used immunoSEQ multiplex PCR; TCRdb keeps in-frame clones, though not all of them. The table lists around 190,000 clones, 78% of them singletons. The chain combines TRBV6-6 with TRBJ2-2, with D unclear. Sequenced sample: PBMCs. This clonotype was obtained from a woman in her twenties or thirties in good health and CMV-seropositive. CDR3 coding DNA: TGTGCCAGCAGTTATCGGTTTGAGAACACCGGGGAGCTGTTTTTT. The encoded protein is CASSYRFENTGELFF.